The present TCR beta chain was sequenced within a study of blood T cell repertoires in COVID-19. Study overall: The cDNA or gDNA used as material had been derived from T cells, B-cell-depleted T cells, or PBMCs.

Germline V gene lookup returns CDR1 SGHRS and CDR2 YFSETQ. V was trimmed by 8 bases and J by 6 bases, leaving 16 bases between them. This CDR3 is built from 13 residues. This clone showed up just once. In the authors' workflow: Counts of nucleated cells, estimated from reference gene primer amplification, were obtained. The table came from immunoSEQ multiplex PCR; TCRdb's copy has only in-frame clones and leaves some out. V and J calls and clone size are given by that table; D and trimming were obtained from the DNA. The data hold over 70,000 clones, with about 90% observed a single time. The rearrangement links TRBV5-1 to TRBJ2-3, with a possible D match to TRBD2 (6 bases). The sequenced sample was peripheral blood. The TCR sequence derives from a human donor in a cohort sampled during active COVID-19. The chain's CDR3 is CASSSPEGDTQYF. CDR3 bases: TGCGCCAGTTCTTCCCCGGAGGGCGATACGCAGTATTTT.